What follows are 3 T cell receptor beta chains derived from one specimen sequenced in a study of early T cells in non-severe SARS-CoV-2 infection. TCRdb re-analysed the 5' RACE reads in MiXCR, keeping a single row per CDR3 protein. The data hold 100,000 to 130,000 distinct CDR3 sequences, with about 12% observed a single time. What was sequenced was whole blood. The receptors derive from an adult who was a healthcare worker with PCR-confirmed SARS-CoV-2 infection or an uninfected control (not recorded which).

The chain employs TRBV7-9 and TRBJ2-1, with D perhaps matching TRBD1 or TRBD2 (5 bases each). The CDR3 is made up of 17 amino acids. The germline V gene has CDR1 SEHNR and CDR2 FQNEAQ (reference sequence). The V end lost 5 bases, the J end lost 4 bases, and 21 bases lay between the germline ends. The CDR3 bases are TGTGCCAGCAGCCGAAGGGACCCCCAACTCCTTTACAATGAGCAGTTCTTC. Protein sequence: CASSRRDPQLLYNEQFF.

This clonotype was detected a few times. This chain connects TRBV7-9 to TRBJ2-1, with D maybe TRBD2 (5 bases). Deletions cut 5 bases from V and 2 bases from J, with 19 bases between. The germline V gene encodes CDR1 SEHNR and CDR2 FQNEAQ (reference sequence). CDR3 length: 17 residues. CDR3: CASSRRTGLAPYNEQFF. CDR3 nucleotides: TGTGCCAGCAGCCGCAGAACCGGACTGGCCCCCTACAATGAGCAGTTCTTC.

The chain uses TRBV5-1 and TRBJ2-1, with 11 bases that match TRBD1. The germline gives CDR1 SGHRS, CDR2 YFSETQ. The J segment lost 9 bases and the V segment lost 0 bases, leaving 8 bases of the junction unmatched. This CDR3 contains 16 residues. As DNA, the CDR3 is TGCGCCAGCAGCTTGGAGGACAGGGGGCGCCCCGGTGAGCAGTTCTTC. This codes for CASSLEDRGRPGEQFF.